Shown below are 21 T cell receptor beta chains from a single sample sequenced in a study of spatial heterogeneity in lung cancer. Time point in this sample: sample taken at primary tumor resection. TCRdb ran MiXCR on the 5' RACE reads and lists one entry per CDR3 protein. Of about 39,000 distinct CDR3 sequences in the sample, approximately 3.1% are singletons; the top ten hold under 40%. The material was normal lung tissue next to the tumor, obtained at surgery. The receptors were sampled from a male donor with early-stage non-small cell lung cancer.

This clonotype was counted at least ten times. V usage is TRBV29-1 and J usage is TRBJ1-5; weak D call: TRBD1 (6 bases). The CDR3 spans 13 residues. The germline V gene has CDR1 SQVTM and CDR2 ANQGSEA. The V end lost 7 bases, the J end lost 3 bases, and 13 bases lay between the germline ends. In DNA form, the CDR3 reads TGCAGCGCGGGGGACAAAGCCAATCAGCCCCAGCATTTT. Its translation is CSAGDKANQPQHF. The variable domain in full, with the rest retrieved from reference TRBV29-1 and TRBJ1-5, is SAVISQKPSRDICQRGTSLTIQCQVDSQVTMMFWYRQQPGQSLTLIATANQGSEATYESGFVIDKFPISRPNLTFSTLTVSNMSPEDSSIYLCSAGDKANQPQHFGDGTRLSIL.

This clonotype was seen ten or more times. Here the CDR3 reads CASSLGGTGELFF. CDR3 sequence (DNA): TGTGCCAGCAGCTTAGGGGGTACCGGGGAGCTGTTTTTT. The V and J genes are TRBV11-2 and TRBJ2-2; D is unresolved. Germline loops: CDR1 SGHAT, CDR2 FQNNGV. The length of the CDR3 is 13 residues. Between the trimmed V and J ends, which lost 1 base and 5 bases, there was a span of 5 bases.

This clonotype appeared many times. V and J are TRBV20-1 and TRBJ2-5; no clear D gene. In germline, CDR1 is DFQATT, CDR2 SNEGSKA (reference sequence). The V gene lost 6 bases and the J gene lost 4 bases, with 18 bases spanning the gap. This CDR3 has 14 residues. The chain's CDR3 is CSALSSALGETQYF. For the CDR3, the DNA is TGCAGTGCCCTTAGCTCAGCTCTAGGAGAGACCCAGTACTTC.

This clonotype was found many times. The chain carries TRBV11-2 and TRBJ2-7, with D possibly being TRBD2 (6 bases). This CDR3 is 17 amino acids long. Trimming pared 5 bases from V and 0 bases from J, leaving 20 bases between. CDR1 is SGHAT and CDR2 is FQNNGV in the germline V gene. The CDR3 DNA follows: TGTGCCAGCAGCCAAGTTTTAGGTAGCGGTACCTCCTACGAGCAGTACTTC. Translation: CASSQVLGSGTSYEQYF.

This clonotype was counted at least ten times. The rearrangement joins TRBV12-3 or TRBV12-4 to TRBJ1-3, with a tentative D call TRBD1 (5 bases). The CDR3 spans 14 residues. The V and J ends lost 5 bases and 4 bases respectively, with 12 bases between them. CDR3 region: CASSIRGTGNTIYF. The CDR3 DNA is TGTGCCAGCAGTATACGTGGGACCGGAAACACCATATATTTT.

This clonotype was recorded many times. The chain combines TRBV5-1 with TRBJ1-4; 9 nucleotides agree with TRBD1. Germline CDR1 and CDR2: SGHRS and YFSETQ. J was trimmed by 8 bases and V by 0 bases; bases with no gene match: 8. The CDR3 covers 16 residues. The CDR3 nucleotides are TGCGCCAGCAGCTTGGGTGACAGGGGGTTTCGGGAAAAACTGTTTTTT. Translating gives CASSLGDRGFREKLFF.

This clonotype was recorded at least ten times. This chain uses TRBV10-3 with TRBJ1-1; perhaps TRBD1 as D (5 bases). This CDR3 is built from 15 residues. V gave up 5 bases and J gave up 3 bases, with 16 bases separating them. CDR1 is ENHRY, CDR2 SYGVKD, per germline. The CDR3 region has the DNA TGTGCCATCAGTCATCGGAGGGGCAAGGACACTGAAGCTTTCTTT. Amino acid sequence: CAISHRRGKDTEAFF.

The chain is built from TRBV3-1 and TRBJ2-5; D gene uncertain. Germline CDR1 and CDR2: LGHDT and YNNKEL (reference sequence). Between the trimmed V and J ends, which lost 0 bases and 5 bases, there was a span of 16 bases. The CDR3 length is 16 residues. CDR3 amino acids: CASSQDAGPGRETQYF. DNA of the CDR3: TGTGCCAGCAGCCAAGACGCCGGACCGGGCCGGGAGACCCAGTACTTC.

This clonotype has a handful of counts. This chain uses TRBV20-1 with TRBJ2-5; TRBD1 might be the D (6 bases). The V gene lost 6 bases and the J gene lost 3 bases, with 11 bases spanning the gap. CDR1 and CDR2 from the germline V gene are DFQATT and SNEGSKA (reference sequence). The CDR3 sequence is 12 residues long. The CDR3 is CSARSGEETQYF. CDR3 DNA sequence: TGCAGTGCGCGATCAGGGGAAGAGACCCAGTACTTC.

This clonotype was recorded many times. V usage is TRBV5-4 and J usage is TRBJ2-7; 9 bases are a match to TRBD2. Germline V CDR1 and CDR2: SGHNT, YYREEE (reference sequence). The CDR3 has 14 amino acids. The J segment lost 1 base and the V segment lost 5 bases, leaving 4 bases of the junction unmatched. CDR3 protein: CASRLTSGSYEQYF. CDR3 bases: TGTGCCAGCAGATTGACTAGCGGATCCTACGAGCAGTACTTC.

This clonotype was detected many times. V is TRBV5-5 and J is TRBJ1-6; D not resolved. CDR1 is SGHKS, CDR2 YYEKEE, per germline (reference sequence). The germline V and J ends were trimmed by 4 bases and 9 bases, with 11 bases remaining between them. The CDR3 sequence is 13 residues long. CDR3 protein: CASSPQHASPLHF. The CDR3 DNA follows: TGTGCCAGCAGCCCCCAACACGCTTCACCCCTCCACTTT.

The rearrangement uses TRBV13 and TRBJ1-6; TRBD1 is a possible D gene (5 bases). The V end lost 2 bases, the J end lost 1 base, and 12 bases lay between the germline ends. Looked up from germline, CDR1 is PRHDT and CDR2 is FYEKMQ (reference sequence). The CDR3 is 17 amino acids. CDR3 nucleotide sequence: TGTGCCAGCAGCTTAAGGCAGGGCGGATCCTATAATTCACCCCTCCACTTT. It translates to CASSLRQGGSYNSPLHF.

Remarks on this clonotype: At one boundary the junction diverges from the germline segment, which might be a read error. The chain uses TRBV7-2 and TRBJ2-5, with 10 bases that match TRBD2. Germline V gene lookup returns CDR1 SGHTA and CDR2 FQGNSA. CDR3 length: 17 amino acids. CDR3 in DNA: TGTGCCAACAGCTTAGGGTCCCAGCGGGGGGGCCCGGAGACCCAGTACTTC. Translation gives CANSLGSQRGGPETQYF. Full variable domain (missing parts from reference TRBV7-2 and TRBJ2-5): GAGVSQSPSNKVTEKGKDVELRCDPISGHTALYWYRQSLGQGLEFLIYFQGNSAPDKSGLPSDRFSAERTGGSVSTLTIQRTQQEDSAVYLCANSLGSQRGGPETQYFGPGTRLLVL.

This clonotype was found many times. The chain links TRBV6-1 to TRBJ2-7; 14 bases agree with TRBD2. The length of the CDR3 is 15 residues. CDR1 is MNHNS, CDR2 SASEGT, per germline. With 3 bases clipped from V and 6 bases from J, the junction kept 4 bases outside the gene matches. CDR3 in amino acids: CASSEGGLAGVEQYF. Written as DNA, the CDR3 is TGTGCCAGCAGTGAGGGGGGACTAGCGGGAGTCGAGCAGTACTTC.

This clonotype was recorded many times. The V and J genes are TRBV18 and TRBJ2-7, with D perhaps TRBD2 (5 bases). Trimming shortened V by 6 bases and J by 3 bases, and 12 bases separated the two germline ends. Germline V gene sequence: CDR1 KGHSH, CDR2 LQKENI. CDR3 size: 13 residues. The CDR3 DNA is TGTGCCAGCTCGGCCTCCGAGGGCTACGAGCAGTACTTC. Translation gives CASSASEGYEQYF.

This clonotype was seen at least ten times. The chain joins TRBV25-1 to TRBJ2-1; 7 bases agree with TRBD2. The CDR3 is made up of 15 amino acids. J was trimmed by 2 bases and V by 4 bases; bases with no gene match: 5. Germline values: CDR1 MGHDK, CDR2 SYGVNS. The chain's CDR3 is CASSGRGLAYNEQFF. The DNA for the CDR3 is TGTGCCAGCAGTGGGCGGGGGTTGGCCTACAATGAGCAGTTCTTC.

This clonotype was recorded at least ten times. The chain links TRBV9 to TRBJ1-1; no reliable D call. The CDR3 length is 14 residues. Trimming took 0 bases from V and 4 from J, leaving 10 bases between them. The germline V gene encodes CDR1 SGDLS and CDR2 YYNGEE. The CDR3 DNA is TGTGCCAGCAGCGTAGTAGAAGCGGGCACTGAAGCTTTCTTT. It specifies CASSVVEAGTEAFF. The full variable domain, its missing parts supplied by reference TRBV9 and TRBJ1-1, is DSGVTQTPKHLITATGQRVTLRCSPRSGDLSVYWYQQSLDQGLQFLIQYYNGEERAKGNILERFSAQQFPDLHSELNLSSLELGDSALYFCASSVVEAGTEAFFGQGTRLTVV.

This clonotype has a count of ten or more. The V and J genes are TRBV5-1 and TRBJ2-2, with D hard to call. V was pared by 2 bases and J by 7 bases, with 12 bases between. Germline V CDR1 and CDR2: SGHRS, YFSETQ. CDR3 size: 14 residues. The CDR3 region has the DNA TGCGCCAGCAGCTTCCCCTTGGTGGACGGGGAGCTGTTTTTT. Protein sequence: CASSFPLVDGELFF.

This clonotype was seen ten or more times. The rearrangement uses TRBV11-2 and TRBJ2-5, with unresolved D. V was clipped by 5 bases and J by 5 bases, with 12 bases between them. Germline V gene lookup returns CDR1 SGHAT and CDR2 FQNNGV. The CDR3 length is 13 residues. CDR3 nucleotides: TGTGCCAGCAGCCCCCCCGTCGAGGAGACCCAGTACTTC. This translates into CASSPPVEETQYF.

In this sample, this clonotype turned up many times. V and J are TRBV6-2 or TRBV6-3 and TRBJ2-3, with a tentative D call TRBD1 (5 bases). Germline lookup yields CDR1 MNHEY and CDR2 SVGEGT. Trimming stripped 6 bases from V and 2 bases from J, with 12 bases between. The CDR3 runs to 14 residues. The CDR3 here is CASRVDGHTDTQYF. The CDR3 bases are TGTGCCAGCAGAGTGGACGGACACACAGATACGCAGTATTTT.

This clonotype was detected many times. This chain connects TRBV9 to TRBJ2-7, with D perhaps TRBD2 (6 bases). The CDR3 runs 13 residues. V dropped 4 bases and J dropped 2 bases, with 10 bases sitting between them. Germline V gene data show CDR1 as SGDLS and CDR2 as YYNGEE. The CDR3 nucleotides read TGTGCCAGCAGCCCGGGACTTACCTACGAGCAGTACTTC. Encoded protein: CASSPGLTYEQYF.